This T cell receptor (beta chain) was retrieved from a study of blood T cell repertoires in COVID-19. Study at large: T cells, B-cell-depleted T cells, or PBMCs provided the cDNA or gDNA that served as material.

Germline lookup yields CDR1 SGHAT and CDR2 FQNNGV. The V and J ends lost 4 bases and 4 bases respectively, with 11 bases between them. The CDR3 is 14 amino acids. TCRdb's table, derived via immunoSEQ multiplex PCR, lists solely in-frame clones and lacks some. Of about 250,000 clones in the sample, about 90% were seen once. The J gene is TRBJ1-5, the V gene TRBV11-2; D is possibly TRBD1 (5 bases). The specimen was PBMCs or T cells enriched from blood (not recorded which). The TCR was taken from a woman in her thirties with acute COVID-19. CDR3: CASSSRGENQPQHF. The CDR3 nucleotides read TGTGCCAGCAGCTCAAGGGGTGAGAATCAGCCCCAGCATTTT. The variable domain in full, with the rest retrieved from reference TRBV11-2 and TRBJ1-5, is EAGVAQSPRYKIIEKRQSVAFWCNPISGHATLYWYQQILGQGPKLLIQFQNNGVVDDSQLPKDRFSAERLKGVDSTLKIQPAKLEDSAVYLCASSSRGENQPQHFGDGTRLSIL.